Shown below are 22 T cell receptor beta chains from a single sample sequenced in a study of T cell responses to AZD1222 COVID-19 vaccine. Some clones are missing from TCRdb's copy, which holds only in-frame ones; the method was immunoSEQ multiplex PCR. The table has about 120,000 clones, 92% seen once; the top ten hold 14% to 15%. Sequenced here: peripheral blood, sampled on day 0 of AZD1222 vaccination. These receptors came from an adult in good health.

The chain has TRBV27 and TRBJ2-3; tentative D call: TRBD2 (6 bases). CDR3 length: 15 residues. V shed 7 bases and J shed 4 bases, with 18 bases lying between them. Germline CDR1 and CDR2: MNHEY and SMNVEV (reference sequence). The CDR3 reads CASTQEGTGADTQYF. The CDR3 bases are TGTGCCAGCACCCAGGAGGGGACTGGCGCAGATACGCAGTATTTT.

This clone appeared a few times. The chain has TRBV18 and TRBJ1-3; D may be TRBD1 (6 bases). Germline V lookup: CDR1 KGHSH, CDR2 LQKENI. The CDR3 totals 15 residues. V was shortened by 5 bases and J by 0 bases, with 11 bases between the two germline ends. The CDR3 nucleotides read TGTGCCAGCTCATACACAGGGAGCTCTGGAAACACCATATATTTT. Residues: CASSYTGSSGNTIYF.

CDR3 sequence reads: CASSDGQGEAFF. CDR3 sequence (DNA): TGTGCCAGCAGCGACGGACAGGGTGAAGCTTTCTTT. The chain is built from TRBV9 and TRBJ1-1; TRBD1 aligns across 8 bases. Per the germline V gene, CDR1 is SGDLS and CDR2 is YYNGEE. V dropped 3 bases and J dropped 7; count of bases not matched to a gene: 2. The CDR3 is 12 residues long.

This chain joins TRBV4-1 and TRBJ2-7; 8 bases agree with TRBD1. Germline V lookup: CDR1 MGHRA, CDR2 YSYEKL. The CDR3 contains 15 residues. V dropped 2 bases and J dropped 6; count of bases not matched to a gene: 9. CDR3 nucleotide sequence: TGCGCCAGCAGCCAACCAGGACAGGGCCGGGGCGAGCAGTACTTC. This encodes CASSQPGQGRGEQYF.

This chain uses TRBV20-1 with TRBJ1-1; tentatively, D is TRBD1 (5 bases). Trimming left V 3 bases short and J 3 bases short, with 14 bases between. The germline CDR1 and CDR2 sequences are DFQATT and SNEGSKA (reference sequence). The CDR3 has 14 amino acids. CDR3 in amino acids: CSASRGWRDTEAFF. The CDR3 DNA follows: TGCAGTGCTAGTAGGGGCTGGAGGGACACTGAAGCTTTCTTT.

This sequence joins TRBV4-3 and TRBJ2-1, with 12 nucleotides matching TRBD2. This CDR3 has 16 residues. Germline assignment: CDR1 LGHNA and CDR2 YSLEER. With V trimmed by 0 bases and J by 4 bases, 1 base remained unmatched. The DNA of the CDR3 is TGCGCCAGCAGCCAAGATGGGACTAGCGGGTACAATGAGCAGTTCTTC. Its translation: CASSQDGTSGYNEQFF.

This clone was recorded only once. CDR3 bases: TGTGCCAGCAGTTACGATGGTCGTTGGAACACTGAAGCTTTCTTT. This translates into CASSYDGRWNTEAFF. V is TRBV6-2 or TRBV6-3 and J is TRBJ1-1; D ambiguous. Germline V gene data show CDR1 as MNHEY and CDR2 as SVGEGT. The length of the CDR3 is 15 residues. Trimming left V 2 bases short and J 1 base short, with 11 bases between.

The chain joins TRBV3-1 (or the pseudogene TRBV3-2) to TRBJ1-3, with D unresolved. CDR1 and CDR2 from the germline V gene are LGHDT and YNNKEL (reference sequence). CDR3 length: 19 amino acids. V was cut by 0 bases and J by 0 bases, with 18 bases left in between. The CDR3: CASSQEVRSWTYSGNTIYF. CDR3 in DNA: TGTGCCAGCAGCCAAGAGGTCCGGTCATGGACCTACTCTGGAAACACCATATATTTT.

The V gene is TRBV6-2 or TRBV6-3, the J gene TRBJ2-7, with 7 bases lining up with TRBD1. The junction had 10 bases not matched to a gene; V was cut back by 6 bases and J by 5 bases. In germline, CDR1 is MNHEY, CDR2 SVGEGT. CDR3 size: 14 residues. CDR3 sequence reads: CASSTNRGPDEQYF. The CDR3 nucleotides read TGTGCCAGCAGCACCAACAGGGGTCCCGACGAGCAGTACTTC.

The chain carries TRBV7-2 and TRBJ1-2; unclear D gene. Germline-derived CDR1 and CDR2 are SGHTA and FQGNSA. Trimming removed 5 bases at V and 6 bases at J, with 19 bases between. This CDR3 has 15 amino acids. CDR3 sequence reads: CASSRNDGGIHGYTF. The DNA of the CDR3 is TGTGCCAGCAGCAGGAACGACGGAGGTATTCATGGCTACACCTTC. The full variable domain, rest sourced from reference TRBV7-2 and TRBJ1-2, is GAGVSQSPSNKVTEKGKDVELRCDPISGHTALYWYRQSLGQGLEFLIYFQGNSAPDKSGLPSDRFSAERTGGSVSTLTIQRTQQEDSAVYLCASSRNDGGIHGYTFGSGTRLTVV.

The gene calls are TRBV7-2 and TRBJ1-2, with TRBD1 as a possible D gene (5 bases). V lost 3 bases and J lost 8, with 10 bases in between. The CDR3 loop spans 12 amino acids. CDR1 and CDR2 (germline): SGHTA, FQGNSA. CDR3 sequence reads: CASSLQGMGYTF. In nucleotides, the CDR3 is TGTGCCAGCAGCTTGCAGGGAATGGGCTACACCTTC.

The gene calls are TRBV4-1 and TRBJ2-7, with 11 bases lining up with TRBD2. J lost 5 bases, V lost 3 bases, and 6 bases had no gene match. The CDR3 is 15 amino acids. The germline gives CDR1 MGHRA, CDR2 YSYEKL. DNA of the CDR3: TGCGCCAGCAGCCACTTAGCGGGGGGGCAGAACGAGCAGTACTTC. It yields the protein CASSHLAGGQNEQYF.

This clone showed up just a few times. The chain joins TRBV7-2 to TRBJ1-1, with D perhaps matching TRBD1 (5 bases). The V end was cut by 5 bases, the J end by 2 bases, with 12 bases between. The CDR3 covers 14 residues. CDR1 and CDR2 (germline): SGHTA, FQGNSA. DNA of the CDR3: TGTGCCAGCAGCCGGGACGGAGAAAACACTGAAGCTTTCTTT. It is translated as CASSRDGENTEAFF.

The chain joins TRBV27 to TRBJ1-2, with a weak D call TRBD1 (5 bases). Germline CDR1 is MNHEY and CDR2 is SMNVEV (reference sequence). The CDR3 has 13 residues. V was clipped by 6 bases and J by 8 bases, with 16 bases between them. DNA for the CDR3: TGTGCCAGCAGCCCCGACAGACTCGGAGGCTACACCTTC. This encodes CASSPDRLGGYTF.

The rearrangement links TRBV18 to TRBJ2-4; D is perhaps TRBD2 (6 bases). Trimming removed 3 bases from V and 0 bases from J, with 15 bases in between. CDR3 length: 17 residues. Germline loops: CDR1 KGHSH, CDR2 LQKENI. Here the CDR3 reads CASSPPKGGVAKNIQYF. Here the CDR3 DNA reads TGTGCCAGCTCACCCCCAAAGGGCGGGGTAGCCAAAAACATTCAGTACTTC.

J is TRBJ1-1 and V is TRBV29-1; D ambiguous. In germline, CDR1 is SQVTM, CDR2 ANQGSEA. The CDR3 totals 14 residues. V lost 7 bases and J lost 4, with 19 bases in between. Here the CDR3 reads CSAQPRGFGTEAFF. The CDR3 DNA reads TGCAGCGCCCAGCCACGCGGGTTCGGCACTGAAGCTTTCTTT. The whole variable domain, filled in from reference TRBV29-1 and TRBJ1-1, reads SAVISQKPSRDICQRGTSLTIQCQVDSQVTMMFWYRQQPGQSLTLIATANQGSEATYESGFVIDKFPISRPNLTFSTLTVSNMSPEDSSIYLCSAQPRGFGTEAFFGQGTRLTVV.

The CDR3 loop reads CASSLESAGGSVGYTF. The CDR3 DNA follows: TGTGCCAGCAGCTTGGAATCGGCAGGGGGCTCTGTAGGCTACACCTTC. The V and J genes are TRBV5-5 and TRBJ1-2, with 8 positions matching TRBD1. The junction had 12 bases not matched to a gene; V was cut back by 0 bases and J by 8 bases. The CDR3 contains 16 residues. Germline V gene lookup returns CDR1 SGHKS and CDR2 YYEKEE (reference sequence).

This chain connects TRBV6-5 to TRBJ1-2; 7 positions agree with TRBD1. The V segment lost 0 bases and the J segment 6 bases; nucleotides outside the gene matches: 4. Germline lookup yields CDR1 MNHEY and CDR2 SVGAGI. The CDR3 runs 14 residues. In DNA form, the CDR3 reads TGTGCCAGCAGTTACTCGACACAGGGGCATGGCTACACCTTC. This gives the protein CASSYSTQGHGYTF.

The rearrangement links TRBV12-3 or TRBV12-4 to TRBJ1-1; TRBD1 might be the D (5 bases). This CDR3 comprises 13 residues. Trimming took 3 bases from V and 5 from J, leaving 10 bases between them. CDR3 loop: CASSFGQGTEAFF. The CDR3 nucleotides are TGTGCCAGCAGTTTCGGTCAGGGAACTGAAGCTTTCTTT.

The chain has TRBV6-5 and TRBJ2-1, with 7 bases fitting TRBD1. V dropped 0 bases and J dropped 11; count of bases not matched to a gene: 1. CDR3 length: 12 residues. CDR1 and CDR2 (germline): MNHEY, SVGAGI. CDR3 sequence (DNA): TGTGCCAGCAGTTACTCGGGACAGAAGCAGTTCTTC. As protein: CASSYSGQKQFF.

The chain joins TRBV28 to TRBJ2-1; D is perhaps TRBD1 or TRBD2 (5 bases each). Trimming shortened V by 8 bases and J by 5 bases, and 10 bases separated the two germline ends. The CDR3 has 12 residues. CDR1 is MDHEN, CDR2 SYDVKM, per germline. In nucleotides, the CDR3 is TGTGCCAGCGGGGGATTGGACAATGAGCAGTTCTTC. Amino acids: CASGGLDNEQFF.

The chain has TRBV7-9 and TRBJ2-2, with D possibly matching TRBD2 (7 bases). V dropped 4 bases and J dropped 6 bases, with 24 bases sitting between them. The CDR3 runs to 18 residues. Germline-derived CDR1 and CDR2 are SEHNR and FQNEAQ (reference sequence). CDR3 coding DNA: TGTGCCAGCAGCTCCCGTTTCGGGGGGCAGGGATTCTCCGGGGAGCTGTTTTTT. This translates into CASSSRFGGQGFSGELFF.